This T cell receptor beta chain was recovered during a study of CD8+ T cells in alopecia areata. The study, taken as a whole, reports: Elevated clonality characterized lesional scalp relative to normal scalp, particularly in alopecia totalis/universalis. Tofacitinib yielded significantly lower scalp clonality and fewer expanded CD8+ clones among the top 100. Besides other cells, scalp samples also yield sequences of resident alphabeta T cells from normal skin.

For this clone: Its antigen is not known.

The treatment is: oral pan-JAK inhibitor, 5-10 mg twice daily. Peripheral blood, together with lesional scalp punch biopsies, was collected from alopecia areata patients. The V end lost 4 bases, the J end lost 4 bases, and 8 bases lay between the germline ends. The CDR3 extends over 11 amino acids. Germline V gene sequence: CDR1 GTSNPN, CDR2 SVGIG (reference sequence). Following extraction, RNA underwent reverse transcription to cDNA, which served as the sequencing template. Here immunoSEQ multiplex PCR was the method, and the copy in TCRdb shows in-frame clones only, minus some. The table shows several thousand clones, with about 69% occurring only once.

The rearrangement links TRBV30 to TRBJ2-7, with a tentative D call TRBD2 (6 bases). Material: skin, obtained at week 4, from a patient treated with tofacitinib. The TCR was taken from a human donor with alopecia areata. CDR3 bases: TGTGCCTGGACCCGGGAGTACGAGCAGTACTTC. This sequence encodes CAWTREYEQYF.